This TCR beta chain comes out of a study of vaccination and CD4 T cells after COVID-19. Study-level background: Treatment of control cultures consisted of a CEFX pool, an HIV-1 Nef pool, or no peptide.

The assay that was used to sequence DNA from cultured CD4+ T cells was the Oncomine TCR Beta short-read assay. Genomic DNA was isolated from CD4+ T cells that had been cultured. TCRdb itself ran the PCR reads through MiXCR, one entry per CDR3 protein. The sample holds approximately 9,400 distinct CDR3 sequences, over 60% seen once. Documented treatment: approximately 9-day PBMC culture with coronavirus spike peptide pools or control peptides (ViraFEST assay). About this clonotype: What it binds is not known.

This CDR3 has 13 residues. The germline CDR1 and CDR2 sequences are DFQATT and SNEGSKA (reference sequence). The V and J ends lost 6 bases and 3 bases respectively, with 12 bases between them. Sequenced: CD4+ T cells from blood, cultured in vitro. This TCR derives from a human donor who had recovered from COVID-19. This sequence joins TRBV20-1 and TRBJ1-5; D might be TRBD1 (5 bases). CDR3 residues: CSAFRGSNQPQHF. DNA of the CDR3: TGCAGTGCCTTCCGGGGGTCCAATCAGCCCCAGCATTTT.